One sample yielded the 7 T cell receptor beta chains listed below, sequenced in a study of T-cell memory formation after mild COVID-19 (dated by TCRdb to about 2021). The protocol used for the library was 5' RACE. TCRdb names Illumina NovaSeq 6000 as the instrument used. In-frame beta chains were kept once TCRdb had trimmed the public reads at Q25 with fastp and called clones with MiXCR. CDR3 protein sequences are deduplicated, and each keeps its most common genes and DNA. This sample holds fewer than 250,000 distinct CDR3 sequences; 27% were observed only once. Clones ranked in the top ten supply roughly 11% of the sample. The specimen was PBMCs or a T cell subset sorted from them (not recorded which). The receptors shown here come from an adult woman who had mild COVID-19 (a few samples of this study predate the infection). The sample titles of this study are shuffled in the database, so cell type and time point are left out; the donor was told from shared clones.

This clonotype was seen a handful of times. This chain joins TRBV6-5 and TRBJ2-5, with 9 nucleotides matching TRBD1. The germline gives CDR1 MNHEY, CDR2 SVGAGI. V shed 6 bases and J 7 bases; nucleotides not matched to a gene: 12. The CDR3 loop spans 15 amino acids. CDR3 in amino acids: CASRPRTGGEGTQYF. CDR3 sequence (DNA): TGTGCCAGCAGGCCACGTACAGGGGGCGAAGGGACCCAGTACTTC.

The rearrangement joins TRBV5-4 to TRBJ2-3; the D gene is possibly TRBD2 (6 bases). Trimming removed 2 bases at V and 0 bases at J, with 13 bases between. CDR3 size: 16 residues. CDR1 and CDR2 (germline): SGHNT, YYREEE (reference sequence). In DNA form, the CDR3 reads TGTGCCAGCAGCTTCCTGACTAGTCTTAGCACAGATACGCAGTATTTT. As protein: CASSFLTSLSTDTQYF.

Many counts were recorded for this clonotype. V is TRBV5-1 and J is TRBJ2-7; D unresolved. Trimming took 4 bases from V and 3 from J, leaving 8 bases between them. Germline CDR1 SGHRS, CDR2 YFSETQ. The CDR3 is 12 amino acids. As DNA, the CDR3 is TGCGCCAGCAGCATACAAAGCTACGAGCAGTACTTC. This translates into CASSIQSYEQYF.

This clonotype has just a few counts. The CDR3 loop is CASSYGDEQYF. The CDR3 DNA follows: TGTGCCAGCAGTTACGGGGACGAGCAGTACTTC. J is TRBJ2-7 and V is TRBV6-2 or TRBV6-3; unclear D gene. Trimming pared 2 bases from V and 5 bases from J, leaving 4 bases between. Per the germline V gene, CDR1 is MNHEY and CDR2 is SVGEGT. The CDR3 consists of 11 residues.

This rearrangement joins TRBV5-1 to TRBJ1-1; no reliable D call. Germline assignment: CDR1 SGHRS and CDR2 YFSETQ. The germline V and J ends were trimmed by 4 bases and 4 bases, with 14 bases remaining between them. The CDR3 is 14 residues long. CDR3 amino acids: CASSKILGVTEAFF. The CDR3 DNA sequence: TGCGCCAGCAGCAAGATATTGGGTGTCACTGAAGCTTTCTTT. The full variable domain, rest sourced from reference TRBV5-1 and TRBJ1-1, is KAGVTQTPRYLIKTRGQQVTLSCSPISGHRSVSWYQQTPGQGLQFLFEYFSETQRNKGNFPGRFSGRQFSNSRSEMNVSTLELGDSALYLCASSKILGVTEAFFGQGTRLTVV.

The chain has TRBV12-3 or TRBV12-4 and TRBJ2-3, with TRBD1 as a possible D gene (6 bases). The CDR3 sequence is 16 residues long. With 2 bases removed from V and 3 bases from J, the gap between germline ends came to 15 bases. CDR3: CASSLQGRGMTDTQYF. CDR3 nucleotides: TGTGCCAGCAGTTTACAGGGGAGAGGAATGACAGATACGCAGTATTTT.

This clonotype appeared many times. The chain combines TRBV29-1 with TRBJ2-1; tentatively, D is TRBD2 (5 bases). The length of the CDR3 is 14 residues. The V end lost 4 bases, the J end lost 0 bases, and 10 bases lay between the germline ends. Germline V gene lookup returns CDR1 SQVTM and CDR2 ANQGSEA. The CDR3 protein is CSVVPAVSYNEQFF. For the CDR3, the DNA is TGCAGCGTTGTTCCAGCGGTCTCCTACAATGAGCAGTTCTTC.